The following is a TCR beta chain sequence with its context. Generated by immunoSEQ multiplex PCR, the TCRdb table keeps only in-frame clones and is missing some. The sample shows approximately 280,000 clones, roughly 84% of them seen only once. This record belongs to a study of blood T cell repertoires in COVID-19. The CDR3 sequence is 17 residues long. Germline CDR1 reads SGHRS; CDR2 reads YFSETQ. The V gene end was trimmed by 1 base and the J gene end by 4 bases; junction bases not matched to a gene: 8. Source material: peripheral blood. This receptor was taken from a human donor with COVID-19, enrolled during active disease. The donor label of this sample is uncertain. The rearrangement uses TRBV5-1 and TRBJ2-2, with 9 bases fitting TRBD2. The CDR3 DNA reads TGCGCCAGCAGCTTGCCTCTAGCGGGACTGAGCACCGGGGAGCTGTTTTTT. Amino acids: CASSLPLAGLSTGELFF.